This is a list of T cell receptor beta chains from one sample in a study of T cells in localized non-small cell lung cancer. Only in-frame clones appear in the TCRdb table, and some are missing; sequencing was by immunoSEQ multiplex PCR. The table records 15,000 or so clones, around 82% of them present only once. Sequenced material: peripheral blood, taken before any cancer treatment. The receptors were gathered from a male donor aged 60 or older with stage III lung adenocarcinoma. The CDR3 runs from the conserved cysteine through the conserved F or W. D genes are given only for firm matches. A row's size may be missing; if present it is once, few, many or a size class.

j_call: TRBJ2-7
v_call: TRBV19
clone_size: -
d_call: TRBD1
cdr3_aa: CASSPETGPQAYEQYF
cdr3_nt: TGTGCCAGTAGTCCCGAGACAGGGCCCCAAGCCTACGAGCAGTACTTC

j_call: TRBJ1-2
v_call: TRBV7-9
clone_size: -
d_call: -
cdr3_aa: CASSLEPRTGYTF
cdr3_nt: TGTGCCAGCAGCTTAGAACCCCGGACAGGCTACACCTTC

j_call: TRBJ1-1
v_call: TRBV6-5
clone_size: -
d_call: -
cdr3_aa: CASSAFVNTEAFF
cdr3_nt: TGTGCCAGCAGTGCCTTTGTGAACACTGAAGCTTTCTTT

j_call: TRBJ1-1
v_call: TRBV5-6
clone_size: -
d_call: -
cdr3_aa: CASRPRGVTEAFF
cdr3_nt: TGTGCCAGCAGGCCCAGAGGGGTCACTGAAGCTTTCTTT

j_call: TRBJ1-1
v_call: TRBV7-9
clone_size: -
d_call: TRBD1
cdr3_aa: CASSVSRGRGDTEAFF
cdr3_nt: TGTGCCAGCAGCGTAAGCAGGGGGCGGGGGGACACTGAAGCTTTCTTT

j_call: TRBJ2-7
v_call: TRBV29-1
clone_size: -
d_call: TRBD2
cdr3_aa: CSVSGTSGFYEQYF
cdr3_nt: TGCAGCGTATCCGGGACTAGCGGGTTCTACGAGCAGTACTTC

j_call: TRBJ1-5
v_call: TRBV28
clone_size: -
d_call: -
cdr3_aa: CASIPGTGDQPQHF
cdr3_nt: TGTGCCAGCATCCCAGGGACCGGCGATCAGCCCCAGCATTTT

j_call: TRBJ2-2
v_call: TRBV7-2
clone_size: -
d_call: -
cdr3_aa: CASSLDGAPNTGELFF
cdr3_nt: TGTGCCAGCAGCTTAGACGGGGCCCCGAACACCGGGGAGCTGTTTTTT

j_call: TRBJ2-5
v_call: TRBV7-8
clone_size: once
d_call: -
cdr3_aa: CASSLPGSYGETQYF
cdr3_nt: TGTGCCAGCAGCCTCCCGGGGAGCTATGGAGAGACCCAGTACTTC

j_call: TRBJ2-5
v_call: TRBV5-6
clone_size: -
d_call: -
cdr3_aa: CASSLTGFWETQYF
cdr3_nt: TGTGCCAGCAGCCTGACAGGTTTTTGGGAGACCCAGTACTTC

j_call: TRBJ2-1
v_call: TRBV5-1
clone_size: -
d_call: -
cdr3_aa: CASSSDQGYEQFF
cdr3_nt: TGCGCCAGCAGCTCTGACCAGGGGTATGAGCAGTTCTTC

j_call: TRBJ1-4
v_call: TRBV30
clone_size: -
d_call: -
cdr3_aa: CAYRRDPREKLFF
cdr3_nt: TGTGCCTACCGCAGAGACCCTAGGGAAAAACTGTTTTTT

j_call: TRBJ2-7
v_call: TRBV29-1
clone_size: -
d_call: -
cdr3_aa: CSVEANTNEQYF
cdr3_nt: TGCAGCGTTGAAGCGAACACCAACGAGCAGTACTTC

j_call: TRBJ1-2
v_call: TRBV2
clone_size: -
d_call: TRBD1
cdr3_aa: CASSEPGGWGYTF
cdr3_nt: TGTGCCAGCAGTGAGCCAGGGGGTTGGGGCTACACCTTC

j_call: TRBJ2-3
v_call: TRBV29-1
clone_size: -
d_call: -
cdr3_aa: CSVPPLVEPVVLDTQYF
cdr3_nt: TGCAGCGTTCCCCCCCTAGTAGAGCCGGTGGTCTTGGATACGCAGTATTTT

j_call: TRBJ2-3
v_call: TRBV30
clone_size: -
d_call: -
cdr3_aa: CAWSLLDTQYF
cdr3_nt: TGTGCCTGGAGCCTCCTAGATACGCAGTATTTT

j_call: TRBJ1-2
v_call: TRBV4-2
clone_size: few
d_call: -
cdr3_aa: CASSQDVGGLSDYGYTF
cdr3_nt: TGTGCCAGCAGCCAAGATGTCGGGGGGCTTAGTGACTATGGCTACACCTTC

j_call: TRBJ2-3
v_call: TRBV27
clone_size: once
d_call: TRBD2
cdr3_aa: CASSFSGGSTPSTDTQYF
cdr3_nt: TGTGCCAGCAGTTTTAGCGGGGGGTCTACCCCTAGCACAGATACGCAGTATTTT

j_call: TRBJ2-5
v_call: TRBV5-1
clone_size: once
d_call: -
cdr3_aa: CASSWGTGDPQETQYF
cdr3_nt: TGCGCCAGCAGCTGGGGGACCGGGGACCCCCAAGAGACCCAGTACTTC

j_call: TRBJ2-7
v_call: TRBV11-1
clone_size: -
d_call: -
cdr3_aa: CASSPRDRGGYEQYF
cdr3_nt: TGTGCCAGCAGCCCCAGGGATAGGGGGGGCTACGAGCAGTACTTC

j_call: TRBJ1-2
v_call: TRBV2
clone_size: few
d_call: -
cdr3_aa: CASSALSYTF
cdr3_nt: TGTGCCAGCAGTGCCCTTAGCTACACCTTC

j_call: TRBJ2-3
v_call: TRBV5-1
clone_size: -
d_call: TRBD2
cdr3_aa: CASSLGSGGSTDTQYF
cdr3_nt: TGCGCCAGCAGCTTGGGGAGCGGGGGAAGCACAGATACGCAGTATTTT

j_call: TRBJ1-1
v_call: TRBV5-6
clone_size: -
d_call: -
cdr3_aa: CASSTPYREDTEAFF
cdr3_nt: TGTGCCAGCAGCACGCCCTACAGGGAGGACACTGAAGCTTTCTTT

j_call: TRBJ2-1
v_call: TRBV7-8
clone_size: -
d_call: TRBD2
cdr3_aa: CASSTHPRGGATNEQFF
cdr3_nt: TGTGCCAGCAGCACCCACCCGCGCGGGGGGGCAACCAATGAGCAGTTCTTC

j_call: TRBJ1-1
v_call: TRBV7-2
clone_size: -
d_call: -
cdr3_aa: CASSPPRRNTEAFF
cdr3_nt: TGTGCCAGCAGCCCCCCGAGGAGGAACACTGAAGCTTTCTTT

j_call: TRBJ2-4
v_call: TRBV18
clone_size: -
d_call: TRBD1
cdr3_aa: CASSPLRVQGVAKNIQYF
cdr3_nt: TGTGCCAGCTCACCTCTCCGGGTCCAGGGGGTAGCCAAAAACATTCAGTACTTC

j_call: TRBJ1-1
v_call: TRBV9
clone_size: -
d_call: -
cdr3_aa: CASSLAAQANTEAFF
cdr3_nt: TGTGCCAGCAGCCTAGCCGCACAGGCGAACACTGAAGCTTTCTTT

j_call: TRBJ2-3
v_call: TRBV19
clone_size: -
d_call: TRBD1
cdr3_aa: CASSRITGGSTDTQYF
cdr3_nt: TGTGCCAGTAGCCGGATTACAGGGGGCTCCACAGATACGCAGTATTTT

j_call: TRBJ1-1
v_call: TRBV14
clone_size: -
d_call: -
cdr3_aa: CASSQEIGTQAFF
cdr3_nt: TGTGCCAGCAGCCAAGAGATCGGGACACAAGCTTTCTTT

j_call: TRBJ2-4
v_call: TRBV5-1
clone_size: -
d_call: TRBD2
cdr3_aa: CASSPTSGGAQNIQYF
cdr3_nt: TGCGCCAGCAGCCCCACTAGCGGGGGGGCTCAAAACATTCAGTACTTC

j_call: TRBJ2-6
v_call: TRBV6-5
clone_size: -
d_call: TRBD1
cdr3_aa: CASRTGGAGANVLTF
cdr3_nt: TGTGCCAGCAGGACAGGGGGCGCTGGGGCCAACGTCCTGACTTTC

j_call: TRBJ1-2
v_call: TRBV6-1
clone_size: -
d_call: TRBD1
cdr3_aa: CASSEPHRGGYTF
cdr3_nt: TGTGCCAGCAGTGAACCCCACAGGGGAGGCTACACCTTC

j_call: TRBJ1-5
v_call: TRBV10-3
clone_size: -
d_call: -
cdr3_aa: CATGAANQPQHF
cdr3_nt: TGTGCCACCGGTGCTGCCAATCAGCCCCAGCATTTT

j_call: TRBJ1-6
v_call: TRBV5-4
clone_size: -
d_call: -
cdr3_aa: CASSLDWNSPLHF
cdr3_nt: TGTGCCAGCAGCTTAGACTGGAATTCACCCCTCCACTTT

j_call: TRBJ2-2
v_call: TRBV13
clone_size: -
d_call: -
cdr3_aa: CASSLGGALNTGELFF
cdr3_nt: TGTGCCAGCAGCTTAGGGGGGGCCCTAAACACCGGGGAGCTGTTTTTT

j_call: TRBJ1-3
v_call: TRBV6-5
clone_size: -
d_call: -
cdr3_aa: CASSYSGDGNTIYF
cdr3_nt: TGTGCCAGCAGTTATTCAGGAGATGGAAACACCATATATTTT

j_call: TRBJ1-2
v_call: TRBV5-1
clone_size: once
d_call: -
cdr3_aa: CASRDTGPDFNYGYTF
cdr3_nt: TGCGCCAGCAGGGACACCGGGCCGGACTTTAACTATGGCTACACCTTC

j_call: TRBJ2-7
v_call: TRBV18
clone_size: -
d_call: TRBD2
cdr3_aa: CASSPPAGAAYEQYF
cdr3_nt: TGTGCCAGCTCACCACCAGCGGGGGCCGCCTACGAGCAGTACTTC

j_call: TRBJ1-4
v_call: TRBV15
clone_size: -
d_call: -
cdr3_aa: CATSRDRGGQEKLFF
cdr3_nt: TGTGCCACCAGCAGAGATCGGGGCGGGCAGGAAAAACTGTTTTTT